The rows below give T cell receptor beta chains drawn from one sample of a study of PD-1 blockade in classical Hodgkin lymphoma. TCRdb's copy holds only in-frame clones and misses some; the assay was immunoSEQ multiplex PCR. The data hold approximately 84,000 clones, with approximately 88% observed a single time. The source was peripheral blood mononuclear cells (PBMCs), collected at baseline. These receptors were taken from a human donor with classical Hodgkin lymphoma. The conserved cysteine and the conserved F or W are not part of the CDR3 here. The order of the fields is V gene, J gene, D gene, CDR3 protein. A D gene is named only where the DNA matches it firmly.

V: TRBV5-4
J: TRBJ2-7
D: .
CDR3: ASSLSPGAYEQY

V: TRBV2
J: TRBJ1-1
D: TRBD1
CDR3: ASSRDRGTEAF

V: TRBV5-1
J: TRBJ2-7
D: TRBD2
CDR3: ASNLAGGTYEQY

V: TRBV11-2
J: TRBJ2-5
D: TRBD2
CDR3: ASIDSGTSGETQY

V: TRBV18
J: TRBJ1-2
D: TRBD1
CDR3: ASSLRPGQGYEGGYT

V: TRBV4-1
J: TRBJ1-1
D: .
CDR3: ASSPTPAARSAF

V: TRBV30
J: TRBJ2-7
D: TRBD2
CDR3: AWSGTSGISSYEQY

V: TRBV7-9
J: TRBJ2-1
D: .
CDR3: ASRPRVVGSYNEQF

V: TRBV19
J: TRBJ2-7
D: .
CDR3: ASSEASAYEQY

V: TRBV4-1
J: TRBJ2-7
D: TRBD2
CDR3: ASSQVRLAGSSYEQY

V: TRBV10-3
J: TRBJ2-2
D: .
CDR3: AIRTGKKAGELF

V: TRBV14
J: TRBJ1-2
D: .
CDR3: ASSQEGLGGYT

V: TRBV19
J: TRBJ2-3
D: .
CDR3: ASSSPGFSDTQY

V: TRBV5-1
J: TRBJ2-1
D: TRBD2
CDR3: ASSLDSGRFNEQF